These 25 T cell receptor beta chains share one sample of origin, sequenced in a study of control samples from healthy donors and cancer patients. TCRdb's table, derived via immunoSEQ multiplex PCR, lists solely in-frame clones and lacks some. The table has 130,000 or so clones, around nine tenths seen once; the top ten hold 9% to 13%. Sequencing was carried out using blood. These receptors originate from a man younger than 45 in good health.

The J gene is TRBJ1-1, the V gene TRBV6-1; D is perhaps TRBD1 (5 bases). V shed 1 base and J shed 0 bases, with 12 bases lying between them. The CDR3 consists of 16 residues. Germline V gene lookup returns CDR1 MNHNS and CDR2 SASEGT. This chain's CDR3 is CASSEEIGALNTEAFF. Written as DNA, the CDR3 is TGTGCCAGCAGTGAAGAAATCGGGGCCTTGAACACTGAAGCTTTCTTT.

This chain uses TRBV11-3 with TRBJ2-7; TRBD1 matches 8 bases. The V gene end was trimmed by 5 bases and the J gene end by 2 bases; junction bases not matched to a gene: 8. The CDR3 sequence is 15 residues long. Germline V gene sequence: CDR1 SGHNT, CDR2 YENEEA. For the CDR3, the DNA is TGTGCCAGCAGCCCACCCGGGACAGGAGCCTACGAGCAGTACTTC. It codes for CASSPPGTGAYEQYF.

The V call is TRBV10-3, the J call TRBJ1-1, with D perhaps TRBD1 (6 bases). CDR1 ENHRY and CDR2 SYGVKD come from the germline V gene. Trimming pared 7 bases from V and 4 bases from J, leaving 10 bases between. This CDR3 region has 12 residues. CDR3 in DNA: TGTGCCATCATGGGGGGCGGCACTGAAGCTTTCTTT. It specifies CAIMGGGTEAFF.

This chain connects TRBV19 to TRBJ1-4; D uncertain. The germline gives CDR1 LNHDA, CDR2 SQIVND (reference sequence). CDR3 length equals 16 residues. The V and J ends lost 0 bases and 7 bases respectively, with 15 bases between them. The CDR3: CASSIDALATFEKLFF. The CDR3 DNA is TGTGCCAGTAGTATAGATGCGTTAGCCACTTTTGAAAAACTGTTTTTT.

This clone appeared a few times. The CDR3 sequence: CASSLDRGSSPLHF. The CDR3 DNA is TGTGCCAGCAGCCTCGACAGGGGGTCTTCACCCCTCCACTTT. This rearrangement joins TRBV3-1 (or the pseudogene TRBV3-2) to TRBJ1-6; TRBD1 matches 9 bases. With 4 bases clipped from V and 9 bases from J, the junction kept 4 bases outside the gene matches. The CDR3 covers 14 residues. Germline-derived CDR1 and CDR2 are LGHDT and YNNKEL (reference sequence).

The rearrangement joins TRBV29-1 to TRBJ1-1, with D possibly TRBD1 on 5 matching bases. The CDR3 has 13 amino acids. CDR1 is SQVTM and CDR2 is ANQGSEA in the germline V gene. Trimming shortened V by 1 base and J by 10 bases, and 16 bases separated the two germline ends. CDR3 sequence reads: CSVEGQAGGAAFF. Written as DNA, the CDR3 is TGCAGCGTTGAAGGGCAGGCTGGAGGGGCAGCTTTCTTT.

The chain combines TRBV4-1 with TRBJ1-4; no firm D call. V gave up 3 bases and J gave up 8 bases, with 16 bases separating them. CDR1 is MGHRA and CDR2 is YSYEKL in the germline V gene. CDR3 length equals 15 residues. The CDR3: CASSHDFVPHEKLFF. The CDR3, as DNA: TGCGCCAGCAGCCATGACTTCGTTCCCCACGAAAAACTGTTTTTT.

V usage is TRBV18 and J usage is TRBJ2-1; the D is unclear. Germline V lookup: CDR1 KGHSH, CDR2 LQKENI. The CDR3 is 17 residues long. The ends were cut back, 0 bases at V and 4 bases at J, with 16 bases in the middle. CDR3 DNA: TGTGCCAGCTCACCACCCAGTCACCGTGATCCATACAATGAGCAGTTCTTC. This codes for CASSPPSHRDPYNEQFF.

The chain recombines TRBV5-1 with TRBJ2-7; the D gene could be TRBD1 or TRBD2 (5 bases each). The CDR3 extends over 11 amino acids. Germline V lookup: CDR1 SGHRS, CDR2 YFSETQ. The ends were cut back, 9 bases at V and 3 bases at J, with 10 bases in the middle. The CDR3 loop is CATRDGYEQYF. In DNA, the CDR3 is TGCGCCACCCGGGACGGCTACGAGCAGTACTTC.

The genes are TRBV5-1 and TRBJ2-1, with D maybe TRBD2 (5 bases). The V end was cut by 5 bases, the J end by 7 bases, with 13 bases between. The CDR3 has 13 amino acids. CDR1 is SGHRS, CDR2 YFSETQ, per germline. Here the CDR3 reads CASRQDSLNEQFF. The CDR3 coding sequence is TGCGCCAGCAGGCAGGACTCCCTTAATGAGCAGTTCTTC.

In regard to this clone: Within the sample, other DNA sequences also encode this same CDR3. The chain employs TRBV5-1 and TRBJ1-2; 7 bases align to TRBD1. The CDR3 sequence is 15 residues long. Germline V gene data show CDR1 as SGHRS and CDR2 as YFSETQ. V was pared by 4 bases and J by 2 bases, with 8 bases of the junction left unmatched. CDR3 amino acids: CASSPGTVLNYGYTF. The DNA for the CDR3 is TGCGCCAGCAGCCCCGGGACAGTACTCAACTATGGCTACACCTTC.

This chain joins TRBV28 and TRBJ2-5, with D tentatively TRBD1 (6 bases). The CDR3 consists of 13 residues. Trimming pared 3 bases from V and 5 bases from J, leaving 10 bases between. The germline gives CDR1 MDHEN, CDR2 SYDVKM. CDR3 in amino acids: CASSFVRGETQYF. CDR3 nucleotide sequence: TGTGCCAGCAGTTTTGTCAGGGGCGAGACCCAGTACTTC.

V usage is TRBV7-2 and J usage is TRBJ1-5; 8 nucleotides align to TRBD1. CDR1 SGHTA and CDR2 FQGNSA come from the germline V gene. The V segment lost 6 bases and the J segment 6 bases; nucleotides outside the gene matches: 7. This CDR3 spans 14 amino acids. The CDR3 DNA sequence: TGTGCCAGCAGTTCACAGGGGGACGGTCAGCCCCAGCATTTT. This codes for CASSSQGDGQPQHF.

This chain links TRBV3-1 (or the pseudogene TRBV3-2) with TRBJ1-6; no clear D. This CDR3 spans 18 amino acids. Trimming stripped 1 base from V and 9 bases from J, with 22 bases between. The V gene's germline CDR1 is LGHDT and CDR2 YNNKEL (reference sequence). CDR3 in DNA: TGTGCCAGCAGCCAAGGGATTGCGGGTAAGGTTGTAGGTTCACCCCTCCACTTT. Translated: CASSQGIAGKVVGSPLHF.

The J gene is TRBJ1-1, the V gene TRBV10-3; perhaps TRBD1 as D (6 bases). Germline CDR1 ENHRY, CDR2 SYGVKD. Trimming took off 0 bases at V and 8 bases at J, with 10 bases between the two ends. The CDR3 length is 13 residues. For the CDR3, the DNA is TGTGCCATCAGTGAGTCGCCGGGGGCCGAAGCTTTCTTT. It codes for CAISESPGAEAFF.

V is TRBV12-2 and J is TRBJ1-3. TRBV12-2 has pseudogene status. This CDR3 has 13 amino acids. The CDR3 DNA follows: TGTGCAAGTGCCATCAACCCTGGAAACACCATATATTTT. It yields the protein CASAINPGNTIYF.

The V gene is TRBV29-1, the J gene TRBJ1-2, with D unclear. Germline V gene lookup returns CDR1 SQVTM and CDR2 ANQGSEA. The CDR3 has 11 residues. Trimming stripped 3 bases from V and 2 bases from J, with 4 bases between. CDR3 residues: CSVEENYGYTF. The CDR3 DNA reads as TGCAGCGTTGAGGAGAACTATGGCTACACCTTC.

The chain uses TRBV25-1 and TRBJ1-2; 8 nucleotides align to TRBD1. In germline, CDR1 is MGHDK, CDR2 SYGVNS. This CDR3 contains 16 residues. The V gene end was trimmed by 3 bases and the J gene end by 8 bases; junction bases not matched to a gene: 14. The CDR3 DNA reads TGTGCCAGCAGTGATGACAGGGGAGGCCGCCAAAAGGGCTACACCTTC. This sequence encodes CASSDDRGGRQKGYTF.

This clone was seen a handful of times. The CDR3 nucleotides are TGTGCCAGCAAGGATGGGGTTCACACTGAAGCTTTCTTT. It specifies CASKDGVHTEAFF. This chain links TRBV6-5 with TRBJ1-1; the D is unclear. CDR1 MNHEY and CDR2 SVGAGI come from the germline V gene. Trimming took off 7 bases at V and 3 bases at J, with 12 bases between the two ends. There are 13 residues in the CDR3.

The J gene is TRBJ1-2, the V gene TRBV24-1; TRBD1 agrees at 9 bases. V shed 4 bases, J shed 7 bases, and the junction held 6 bases outside the gene matches. Germline lookup yields CDR1 KGHDR and CDR2 SFDVKD. The CDR3 spans 14 residues. The DNA for the CDR3 is TGTGCCACCAGTGAGTCCGGGACAGGGTTTGGCTACACCTTC. It translates to CATSESGTGFGYTF.

The rearrangement uses TRBV9 and TRBJ1-4, with D possibly being TRBD1 (5 bases). V was pared by 0 bases and J by 3 bases, with 6 bases between. Germline V gene data show CDR1 as SGDLS and CDR2 as YYNGEE. This CDR3 has 14 amino acids. Here the CDR3 reads CASSVGQPNEKLFF. As DNA, the CDR3 is TGTGCCAGCAGCGTAGGACAGCCTAATGAAAAACTGTTTTTT. The complete variable domain, with remaining parts taken from reference TRBV9 and TRBJ1-4, reads DSGVTQTPKHLITATGQRVTLRCSPRSGDLSVYWYQQSLDQGLQFLIQYYNGEERAKGNILERFSAQQFPDLHSELNLSSLELGDSALYFCASSVGQPNEKLFFGSGTQLSVL.

CDR3 bases: TGCGCCAGCGGACAGGGACAGGGGAGACACCCCCAGCATTTT. Amino acid sequence: CASGQGQGRHPQHF. J is TRBJ1-5 and V is TRBV4-1, with TRBD1 identical over 10 bases. Per germline, CDR1 MGHRA and CDR2 YSYEKL. This CDR3 region has 14 residues. The junction had 11 bases not matched to a gene; V was cut back by 8 bases and J by 10 bases.

This clone was found once. The rearrangement joins TRBV19 to TRBJ2-6, with no clear D. Looked up from germline, CDR1 is LNHDA and CDR2 is SQIVND (reference sequence). CDR3 length equals 16 residues. V lost 3 bases, J lost 2 bases, and 11 bases lay in between. CDR3 loop: CASSMWSDPGANVLTF. CDR3 DNA sequence: TGTGCCAGTAGTATGTGGTCAGACCCTGGGGCCAACGTCCTGACTTTC.

V gene TRBV11-3 combines with J gene TRBJ2-7; perhaps TRBD1 as D (6 bases). CDR3 size: 14 residues. Trimming left V 3 bases short and J 3 bases short, with 12 bases between. Germline V gene lookup returns CDR1 SGHNT and CDR2 YENEEA. The CDR3 nucleotides are TGTGCCAGCAGCTTCGAAACAGGGAACTACGAGCAGTACTTC. Encoded protein: CASSFETGNYEQYF.

The gene calls are TRBV18 and TRBJ2-2; TRBD1 agrees at 7 bases. V gave up 5 bases and J gave up 1 base; unmatched junction bases: 7. CDR1 is KGHSH, CDR2 LQKENI, per germline. The CDR3 sequence is 16 residues long. CDR3 loop: CASSATGVQNTGELFF. CDR3 nucleotide sequence: TGTGCCAGCTCAGCTACAGGGGTCCAGAACACCGGGGAGCTGTTTTTT.